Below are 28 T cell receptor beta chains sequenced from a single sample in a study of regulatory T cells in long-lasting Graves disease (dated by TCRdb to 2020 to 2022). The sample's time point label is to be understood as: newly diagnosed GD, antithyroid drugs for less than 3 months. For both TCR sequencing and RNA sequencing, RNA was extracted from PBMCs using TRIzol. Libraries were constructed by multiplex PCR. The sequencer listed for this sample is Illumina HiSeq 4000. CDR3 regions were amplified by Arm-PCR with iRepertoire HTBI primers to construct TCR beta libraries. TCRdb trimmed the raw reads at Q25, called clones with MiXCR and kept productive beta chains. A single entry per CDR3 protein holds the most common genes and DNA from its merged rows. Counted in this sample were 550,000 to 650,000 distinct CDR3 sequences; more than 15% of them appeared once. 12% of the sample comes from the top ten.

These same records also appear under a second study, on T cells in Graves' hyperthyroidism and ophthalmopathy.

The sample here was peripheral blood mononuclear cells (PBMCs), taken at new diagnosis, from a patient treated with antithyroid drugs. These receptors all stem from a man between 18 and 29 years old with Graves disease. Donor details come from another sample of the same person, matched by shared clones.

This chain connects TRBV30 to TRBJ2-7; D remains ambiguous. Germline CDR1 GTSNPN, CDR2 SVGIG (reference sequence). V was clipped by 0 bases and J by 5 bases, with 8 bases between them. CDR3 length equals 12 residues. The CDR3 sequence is CAWSVVRNEQYF. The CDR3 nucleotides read TGTGCCTGGAGTGTTGTAAGAAACGAGCAGTACTTC.

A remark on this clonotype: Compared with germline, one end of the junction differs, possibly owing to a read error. This CDR3 is CAGSSGRGADEQYF. DNA of the CDR3: TGCGCCGGCAGCTCCGGACGGGGGGCCGACGAGCAGTACTTC. The rearrangement links TRBV5-1 to TRBJ2-7, with D possibly being TRBD2 (7 bases). The germline CDR1 and CDR2 sequences are SGHRS and YFSETQ. The CDR3 contains 14 residues.

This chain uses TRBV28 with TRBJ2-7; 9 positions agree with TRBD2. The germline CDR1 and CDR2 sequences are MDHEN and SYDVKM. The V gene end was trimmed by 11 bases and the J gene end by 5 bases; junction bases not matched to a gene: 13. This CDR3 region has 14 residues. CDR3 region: CAAGGRDLDNEQYF. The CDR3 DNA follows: TGTGCCGCGGGGGGGCGGGACCTTGATAACGAGCAGTACTTC.

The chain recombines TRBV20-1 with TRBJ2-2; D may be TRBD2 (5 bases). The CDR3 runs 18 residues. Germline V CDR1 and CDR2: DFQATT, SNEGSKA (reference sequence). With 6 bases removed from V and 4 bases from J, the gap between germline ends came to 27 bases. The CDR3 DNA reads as TGCAGTGCGAGCCCCTCTAGGACCCTACTAGTAGTCACCGGGGAGCTGTTTTTT. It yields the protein CSASPSRTLLVVTGELFF.

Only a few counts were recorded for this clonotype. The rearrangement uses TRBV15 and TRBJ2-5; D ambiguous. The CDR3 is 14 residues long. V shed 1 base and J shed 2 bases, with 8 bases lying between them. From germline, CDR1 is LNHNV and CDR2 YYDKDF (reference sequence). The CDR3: CATSRGTDQETQYF. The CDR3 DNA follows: TGTGCCACCAGCAGAGGCACAGATCAAGAGACCCAGTACTTC.

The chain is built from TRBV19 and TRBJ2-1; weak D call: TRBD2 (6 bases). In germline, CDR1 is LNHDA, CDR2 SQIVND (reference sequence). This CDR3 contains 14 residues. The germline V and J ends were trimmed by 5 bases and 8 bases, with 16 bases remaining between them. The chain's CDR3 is CASSGDSPRYEQFF. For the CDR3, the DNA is TGTGCCAGTAGTGGGGACTCCCCCAGGTATGAGCAGTTCTTC.

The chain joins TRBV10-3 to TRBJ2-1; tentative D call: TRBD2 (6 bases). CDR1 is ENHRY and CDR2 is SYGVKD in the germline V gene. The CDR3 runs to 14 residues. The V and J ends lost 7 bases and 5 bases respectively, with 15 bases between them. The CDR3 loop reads CAIKLGGDHNEQFF. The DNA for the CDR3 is TGTGCCATCAAGCTCGGCGGGGACCACAATGAGCAGTTCTTC.

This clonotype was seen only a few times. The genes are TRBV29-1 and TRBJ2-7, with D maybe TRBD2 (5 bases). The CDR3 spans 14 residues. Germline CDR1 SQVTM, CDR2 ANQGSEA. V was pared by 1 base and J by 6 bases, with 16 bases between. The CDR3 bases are TGCAGCGTTGAAGGCGGCTGGGATGGGAGCGAGCAGTACTTC. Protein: CSVEGGWDGSEQYF.

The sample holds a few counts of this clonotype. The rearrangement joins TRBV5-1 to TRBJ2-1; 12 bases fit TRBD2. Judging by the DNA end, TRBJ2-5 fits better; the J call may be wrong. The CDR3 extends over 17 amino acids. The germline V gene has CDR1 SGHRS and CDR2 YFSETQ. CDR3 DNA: TGCGCCAGCACCCGGAGGCTAGCGGGAGGGGTGAAAGAGACCCAGTACTTC. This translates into CASTRRLAGGVKETQYF.

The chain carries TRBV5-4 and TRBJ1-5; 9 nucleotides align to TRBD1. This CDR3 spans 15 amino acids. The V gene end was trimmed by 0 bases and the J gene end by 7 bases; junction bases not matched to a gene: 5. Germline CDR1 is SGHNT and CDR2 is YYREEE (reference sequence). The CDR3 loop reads CASSLGGGQGQPQHF. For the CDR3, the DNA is TGTGCCAGCAGCTTGGGAGGGGGACAGGGACAGCCCCAGCATTTT.

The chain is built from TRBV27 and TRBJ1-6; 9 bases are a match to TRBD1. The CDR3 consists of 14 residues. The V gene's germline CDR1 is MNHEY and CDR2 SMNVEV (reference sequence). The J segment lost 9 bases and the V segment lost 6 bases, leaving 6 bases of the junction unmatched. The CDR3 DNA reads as TGTGCCAGCAGGACAGGGGGAAGTTTTTCACCCCTCCACTTT. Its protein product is CASRTGGSFSPLHF.

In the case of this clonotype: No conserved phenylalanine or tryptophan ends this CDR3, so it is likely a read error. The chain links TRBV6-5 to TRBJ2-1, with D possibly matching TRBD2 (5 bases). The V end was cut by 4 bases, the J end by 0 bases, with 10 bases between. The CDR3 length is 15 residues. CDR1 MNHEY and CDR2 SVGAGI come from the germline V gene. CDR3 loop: CASSFRTRSYNEQFL. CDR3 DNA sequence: TGTGCCAGCAGTTTCCGGACTCGCTCCTACAATGAGCAGTTCCTC.

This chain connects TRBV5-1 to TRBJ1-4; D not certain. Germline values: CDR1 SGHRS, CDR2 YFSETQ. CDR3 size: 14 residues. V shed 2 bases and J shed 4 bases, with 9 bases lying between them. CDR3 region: CASSFRTGNEKLFF. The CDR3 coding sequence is TGCGCCAGCAGCTTCCGGACGGGTAATGAAAAACTGTTTTTT.

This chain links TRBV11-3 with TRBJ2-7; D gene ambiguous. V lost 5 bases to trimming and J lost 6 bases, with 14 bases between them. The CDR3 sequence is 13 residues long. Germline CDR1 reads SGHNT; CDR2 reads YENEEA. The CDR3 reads CASSRTLGREQYF. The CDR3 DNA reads TGTGCCAGCAGCCGAACTCTTGGTCGCGAGCAGTACTTC.

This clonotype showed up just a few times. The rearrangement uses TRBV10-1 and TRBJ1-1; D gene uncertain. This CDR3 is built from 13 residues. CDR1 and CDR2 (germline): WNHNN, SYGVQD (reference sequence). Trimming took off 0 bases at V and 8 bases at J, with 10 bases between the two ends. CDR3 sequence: CASSESPAGEAFF. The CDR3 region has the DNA TGCGCCAGCAGTGAGTCCCCGGCAGGAGAAGCTTTCTTT.

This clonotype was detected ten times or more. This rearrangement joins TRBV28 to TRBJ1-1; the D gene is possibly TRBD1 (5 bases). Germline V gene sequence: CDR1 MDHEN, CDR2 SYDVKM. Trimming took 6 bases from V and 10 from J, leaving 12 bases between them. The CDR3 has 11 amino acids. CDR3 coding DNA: TGTGCCAGCAGCTTACGGGGGGGAGCTTTCTTT. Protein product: CASSLRGGAFF.

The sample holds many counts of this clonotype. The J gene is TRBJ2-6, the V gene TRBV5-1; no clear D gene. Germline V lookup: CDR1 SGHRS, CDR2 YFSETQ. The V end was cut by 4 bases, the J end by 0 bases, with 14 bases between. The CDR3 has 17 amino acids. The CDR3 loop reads CASSRGILGSGANVLTF. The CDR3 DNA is TGCGCCAGCAGCCGCGGTATCTTGGGCTCTGGGGCCAACGTCCTGACTTTC. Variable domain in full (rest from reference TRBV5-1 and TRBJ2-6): KAGVTQTPRYLIKTRGQQVTLSCSPISGHRSVSWYQQTPGQGLQFLFEYFSETQRNKGNFPGRFSGRQFSNSRSEMNVSTLELGDSALYLCASSRGILGSGANVLTFGAGSRLTVL.

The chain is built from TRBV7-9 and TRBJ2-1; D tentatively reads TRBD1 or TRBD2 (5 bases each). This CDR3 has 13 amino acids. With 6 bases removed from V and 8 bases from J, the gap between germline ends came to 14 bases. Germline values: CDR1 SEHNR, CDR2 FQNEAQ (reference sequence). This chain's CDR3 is CASRPPWDDEQFF. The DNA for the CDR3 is TGTGCCAGCAGGCCCCCATGGGACGATGAGCAGTTCTTC.

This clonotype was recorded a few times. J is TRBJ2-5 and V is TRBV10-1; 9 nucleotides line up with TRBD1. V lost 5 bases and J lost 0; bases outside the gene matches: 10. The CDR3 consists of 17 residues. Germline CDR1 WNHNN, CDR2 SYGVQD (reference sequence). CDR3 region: CASSPNAGTGHQETQYF. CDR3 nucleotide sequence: TGCGCCAGCAGTCCGAACGCCGGGACAGGGCACCAAGAGACCCAGTACTTC.

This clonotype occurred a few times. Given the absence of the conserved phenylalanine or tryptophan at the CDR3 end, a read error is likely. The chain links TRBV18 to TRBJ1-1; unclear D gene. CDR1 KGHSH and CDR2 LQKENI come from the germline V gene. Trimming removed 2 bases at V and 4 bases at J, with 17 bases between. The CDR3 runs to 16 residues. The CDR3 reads CASSPTDSPDRTEAFL. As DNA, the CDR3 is TGTGCCAGCTCACCAACGGATAGCCCGGATCGCACTGAAGCTTTCCTT.

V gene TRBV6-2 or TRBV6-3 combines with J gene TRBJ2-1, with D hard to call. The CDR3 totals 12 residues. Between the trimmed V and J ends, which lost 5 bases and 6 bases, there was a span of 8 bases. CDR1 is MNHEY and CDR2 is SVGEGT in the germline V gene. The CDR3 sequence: CASSPDGNEQFF. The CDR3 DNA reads TGTGCCAGCAGTCCGGACGGCAATGAGCAGTTCTTC.

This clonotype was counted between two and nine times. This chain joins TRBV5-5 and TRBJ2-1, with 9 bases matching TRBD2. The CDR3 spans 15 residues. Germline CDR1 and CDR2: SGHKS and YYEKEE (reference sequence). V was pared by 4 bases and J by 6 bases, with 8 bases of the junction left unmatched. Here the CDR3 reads CASSPGTSLGNEQFF. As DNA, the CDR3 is TGTGCCAGCAGCCCGGGGACTAGCTTAGGCAATGAGCAGTTCTTC. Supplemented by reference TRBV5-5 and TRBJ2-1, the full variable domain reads DAGVTQSPTHLIKTRGQQVTLRCSPISGHKSVSWYQQVLGQGPQFIFQYYEKEERGRGNFPDRFSARQFPNYSSELNVNALLLGDSALYLCASSPGTSLGNEQFFGPGTRLTVL.

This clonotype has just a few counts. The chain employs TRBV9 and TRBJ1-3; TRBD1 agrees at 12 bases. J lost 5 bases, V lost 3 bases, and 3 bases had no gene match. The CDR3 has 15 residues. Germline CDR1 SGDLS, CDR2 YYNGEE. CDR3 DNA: TGTGCCAGCAGCGCAGGGGACAGGGGGCGAAACACCATATATTTT. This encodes CASSAGDRGRNTIYF.

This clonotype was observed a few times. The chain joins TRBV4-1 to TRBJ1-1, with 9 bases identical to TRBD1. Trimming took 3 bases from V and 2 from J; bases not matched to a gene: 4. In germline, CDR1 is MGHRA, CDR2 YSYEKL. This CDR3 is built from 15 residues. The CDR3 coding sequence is TGCGCCAGCAGCCATGGGACAGGGCTCAACACTGAAGCTTTCTTT. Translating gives CASSHGTGLNTEAFF.

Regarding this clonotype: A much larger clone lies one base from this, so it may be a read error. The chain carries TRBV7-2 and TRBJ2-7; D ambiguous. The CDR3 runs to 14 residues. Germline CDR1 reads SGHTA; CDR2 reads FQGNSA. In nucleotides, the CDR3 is TGTGCCAACAGCTTAGTCGGCAGTGCCTACGAGCAGTACTTC. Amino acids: CANSLVGSAYEQYF.

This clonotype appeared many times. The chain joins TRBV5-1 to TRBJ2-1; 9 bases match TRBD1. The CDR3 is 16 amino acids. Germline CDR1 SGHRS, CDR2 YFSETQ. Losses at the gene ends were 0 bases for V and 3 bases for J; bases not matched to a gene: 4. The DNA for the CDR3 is TGCGCCAGCAGCTTGGGGCGGACAGGGGACTACAATGAGCAGTTCTTC. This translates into CASSLGRTGDYNEQFF.

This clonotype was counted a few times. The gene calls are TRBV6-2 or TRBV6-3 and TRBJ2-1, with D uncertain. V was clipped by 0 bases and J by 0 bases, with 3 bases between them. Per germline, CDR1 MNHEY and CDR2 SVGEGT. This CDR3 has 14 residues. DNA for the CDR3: TGTGCCAGCAGTTACTCTGCCTCCTACAATGAGCAGTTCTTC. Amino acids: CASSYSASYNEQFF.

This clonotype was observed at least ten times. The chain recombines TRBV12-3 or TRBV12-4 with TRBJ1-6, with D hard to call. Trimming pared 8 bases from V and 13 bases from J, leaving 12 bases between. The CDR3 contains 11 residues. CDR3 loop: CASGDLGPLHF. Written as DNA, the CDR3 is TGTGCCAGCGGCGATTTGGGCCCCCTCCACTTT.